This T cell receptor beta chain came from a study of cytotoxic CD8 clonotypes in ibrutinib-treated CLL. Looking at the study overall: Following a median approximately eleven months of treatment, with a range of 6 to 36, response samples were taken.

In germline, CDR1 is WSHSY, CDR2 SAAADI. The CDR3 runs 20 residues. Trimming cost V 2 bases and J 1 base; bases outside gene matches: 15. Libraries were prepared by immunoSEQ multiplex PCR; TCRdb keeps only in-frame clonotypes and omits some of them. The sample carries some 310,000 clones, about 80% recorded once. V is TRBV10-2 and J is TRBJ1-4, with TRBD1 identical over 8 bases. Source: PBMCs, taken before ibrutinib treatment. The sequence derives from a human donor with chronic lymphocytic leukemia. The CDR3: CASSEMGAGGYLGTNEKLFF. The DNA for the CDR3 is TGCGCCAGCAGTGAGATGGGGGCAGGGGGCTATCTTGGAACTAATGAAAAACTGTTTTTT.